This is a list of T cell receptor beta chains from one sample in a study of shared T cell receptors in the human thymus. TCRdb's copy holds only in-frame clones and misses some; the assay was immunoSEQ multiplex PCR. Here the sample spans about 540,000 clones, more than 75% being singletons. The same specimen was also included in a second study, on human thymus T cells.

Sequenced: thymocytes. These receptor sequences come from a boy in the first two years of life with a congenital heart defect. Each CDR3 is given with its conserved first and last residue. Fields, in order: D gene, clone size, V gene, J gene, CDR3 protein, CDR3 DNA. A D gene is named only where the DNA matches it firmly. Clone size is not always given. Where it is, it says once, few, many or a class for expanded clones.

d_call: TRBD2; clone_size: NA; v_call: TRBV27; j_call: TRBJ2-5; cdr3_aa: CASSLESKRGKETQYF; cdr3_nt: TGTGCCAGCAGTTTAGAATCTAAGCGGGGGAAGGAGACCCAGTACTTC
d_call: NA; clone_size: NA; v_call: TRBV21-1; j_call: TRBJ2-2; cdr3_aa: CASSKGGQGPGELFF; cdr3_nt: TGTGCCAGCAGCAAAGGTGGACAGGGGCCCGGGGAGCTGTTTTTT
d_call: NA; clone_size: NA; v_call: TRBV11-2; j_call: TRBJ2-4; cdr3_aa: CASSPGEAKNIQYF; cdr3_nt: TGTGCCAGCAGCCCGGGGGAGGCCAAAAACATTCAGTACTTC
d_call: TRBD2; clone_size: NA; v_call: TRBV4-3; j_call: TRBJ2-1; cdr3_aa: CASSQEEPSGREMGSYNEQFF; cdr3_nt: TGCGCCAGCAGCCAAGAGGAGCCTAGCGGGAGGGAAATGGGCTCCTACAATGAGCAGTTCTTC
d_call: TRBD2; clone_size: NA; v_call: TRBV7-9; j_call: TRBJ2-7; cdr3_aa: CASSALAGSQQYF; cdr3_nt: TGTGCCAGCAGCGCACTAGCGGGAAGCCAGCAGTACTTC
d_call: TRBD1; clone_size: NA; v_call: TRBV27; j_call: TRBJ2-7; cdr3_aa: CASSLGTGSYEQYF; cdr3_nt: TGTGCCAGCAGTTTAGGGACAGGTTCCTACGAGCAGTACTTC
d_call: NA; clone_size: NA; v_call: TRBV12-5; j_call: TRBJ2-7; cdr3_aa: CASGFRGLSPYEQYF; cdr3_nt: TGTGCTAGTGGTTTCAGGGGACTATCCCCGTACGAGCAGTACTTC
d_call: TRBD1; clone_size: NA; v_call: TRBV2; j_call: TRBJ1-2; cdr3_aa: CASSAPTGPGVSGYTF; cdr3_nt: TGTGCCAGCAGTGCCCCGACAGGGCCCGGTGTGAGCGGCTACACCTTC
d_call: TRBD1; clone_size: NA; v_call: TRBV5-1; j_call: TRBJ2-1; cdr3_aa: CASSLDGTGAPSSYNEQFF; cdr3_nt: TGCGCCAGCAGCTTGGATGGGACAGGGGCCCCAAGCTCCTACAATGAGCAGTTCTTC
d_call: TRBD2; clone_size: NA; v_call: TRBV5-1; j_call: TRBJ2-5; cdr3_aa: CASSLCGRERETQYF; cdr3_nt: TGCGCCAGCAGCTTGTGTGGGCGGGAGCGGGAGACCCAGTACTTC
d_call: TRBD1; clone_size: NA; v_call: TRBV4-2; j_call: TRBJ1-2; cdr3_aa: CASSQGKGQGSNYGYTF; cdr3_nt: TGTGCCAGCAGCCAAGGGAAAGGACAGGGGAGCAACTATGGCTACACCTTC
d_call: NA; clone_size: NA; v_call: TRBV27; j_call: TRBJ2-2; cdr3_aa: CASSLLHGGELFF; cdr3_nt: TGTGCCAGCAGTTTATTACATGGCGGGGAGCTGTTTTTT
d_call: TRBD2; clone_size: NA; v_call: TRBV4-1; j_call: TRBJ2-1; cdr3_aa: CASSQEVAGGENEQFF; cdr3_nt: TGCGCCAGCAGCCAAGAGGTAGCGGGAGGGGAGAATGAGCAGTTCTTC
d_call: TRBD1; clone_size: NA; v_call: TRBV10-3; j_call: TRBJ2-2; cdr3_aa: CAIRGGQAMNTGELFF; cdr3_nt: TGTGCCATCAGGGGGGGACAGGCGATGAACACCGGGGAGCTGTTTTTT
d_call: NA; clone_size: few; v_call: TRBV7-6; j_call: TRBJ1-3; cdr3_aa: CASSLAARGRNTIYF; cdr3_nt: TGTGCCAGCAGCTTAGCGGCCAGGGGCAGGAACACCATATATTTT
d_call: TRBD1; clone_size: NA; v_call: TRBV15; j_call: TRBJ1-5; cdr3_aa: CATSRGAGTGNNQPQHF; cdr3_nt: TGTGCCACCAGCAGAGGAGCCGGGACAGGGAACAATCAGCCCCAGCATTTT
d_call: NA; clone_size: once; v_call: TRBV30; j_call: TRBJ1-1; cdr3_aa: CAWSRQHTEAFF; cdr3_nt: TGTGCCTGGAGTAGACAGCACACTGAAGCTTTCTTT
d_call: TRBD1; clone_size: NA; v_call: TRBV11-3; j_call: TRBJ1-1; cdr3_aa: CASSWGTGGTEAFF; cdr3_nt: TGTGCCAGCAGCTGGGGGACAGGGGGTACTGAAGCTTTCTTT
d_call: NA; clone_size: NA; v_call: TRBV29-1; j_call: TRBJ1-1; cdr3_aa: CSVDARLNTEAFF; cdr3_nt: TGCAGCGTTGACGCCAGATTGAACACTGAAGCTTTCTTT
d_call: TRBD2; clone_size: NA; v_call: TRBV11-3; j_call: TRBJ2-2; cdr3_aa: CASSLERASGRAGTGELFF; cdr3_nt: TGTGCCAGCAGCTTGGAAAGGGCTAGCGGGAGGGCCGGCACCGGGGAGCTGTTTTTT
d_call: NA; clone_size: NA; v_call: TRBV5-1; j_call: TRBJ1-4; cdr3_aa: CASSSEGATNEKLFF; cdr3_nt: TGCGCCAGCAGCTCCGAGGGTGCAACTAATGAAAAACTGTTTTTT